Shown below are 2 T cell receptor beta chains from a single sample sequenced in a study of cytomegalovirus exposure and HLA in healthy donors. The PCR contained 60 Vbeta and 13 Jbeta primers. TCRdb keeps only in-frame clones here, not all; method: immunoSEQ multiplex PCR. The repertoire holds about 110,000 clones, with roughly 70% as singletons. The sequenced sample was PBMCs. The receptors stem from a man aged 25 to 40 in good health and CMV-seropositive.

The CDR3: CASSFGVIETQYF. The CDR3 coding sequence is TGTGCCAGCAGTTTCGGAGTGATAGAGACCCAGTACTTC. The V and J genes are TRBV27 and TRBJ2-5; D is unclear. CDR1 and CDR2 from the germline V gene are MNHEY and SMNVEV (reference sequence). The CDR3 consists of 13 residues. Trimming took 3 bases from V and 4 from J, leaving 9 bases between them.

J is TRBJ2-1 and V is TRBV25-1, with TRBD2 matching 9 bases. The ends lost 1 base at V and 8 bases at J; junction bases unmatched: 12. CDR3 length: 17 amino acids. Germline CDR1 is MGHDK and CDR2 is SYGVNS. The CDR3 sequence is CASSEFGGRARADEQFF. The CDR3 region has the DNA TGTGCCAGCAGTGAATTTGGCGGGAGGGCCAGGGCTGATGAGCAGTTCTTC. Supplemented by reference TRBV25-1 and TRBJ2-1, the full variable domain reads EADIYQTPRYLVIGTGKKITLECSQTMGHDKMYWYQQDPGMELHLIHYSYGVNSTEKGDLSSESTVSRIRTEHFPLTLESARPSHTSQYLCASSEFGGRARADEQFFGPGTRLTVL.